This is a list of T cell receptor beta chains from one sample in a study of blood T cell repertoires in COVID-19. TCRdb keeps only in-frame clones here, not all; method: immunoSEQ multiplex PCR. Among 200,000 to 300,000 clones listed, around 82% were seen once. Sequencing was done on a sample of peripheral blood. The source is a human donor in a cohort sampled during active COVID-19. Each CDR3 is given with its conserved first and last residue. The D gene is left open where the match is weak. The size field is filled for only some rows; it gives once, few, many or a size class.

v_gene: TRBV7-9
j_gene: TRBJ2-2
abundance: .
d_gene: .
CDR3nt: TGTGCCAGTCTCCCGGTACCGAACACCGGGGAGCTGTTTTTT
CDR3aa: CASLPVPNTGELFF

v_gene: TRBV5-1
j_gene: TRBJ1-2
abundance: .
d_gene: TRBD1
CDR3nt: TGCGCCAGCAGCTTTTCTTCTACAGGGGAGGATGGCTACACCTTC
CDR3aa: CASSFSSTGEDGYTF

v_gene: TRBV7-2
j_gene: TRBJ2-2
abundance: .
d_gene: .
CDR3nt: TGTGCCAGCAGCTTAGTCTCGACAACGAACACCGGGGAGCTGTTTTTT
CDR3aa: CASSLVSTTNTGELFF

v_gene: TRBV24-1
j_gene: TRBJ2-5
abundance: .
d_gene: .
CDR3nt: TGTGCCACCGGGACTCCAAACAAAGAGACCCAGTACTTC
CDR3aa: CATGTPNKETQYF

v_gene: TRBV6-5
j_gene: TRBJ2-7
abundance: .
d_gene: .
CDR3nt: TGTGCCAGCAGTCCCTCGGAGACCTACGAGCAGTACTTC
CDR3aa: CASSPSETYEQYF

v_gene: TRBV14
j_gene: TRBJ2-1
abundance: .
d_gene: TRBD2
CDR3nt: TGTGCCAGCAGCCCCCCGACTAGCGGGGGGGCAAATGAGCAGTTCTTC
CDR3aa: CASSPPTSGGANEQFF

v_gene: TRBV21-1
j_gene: TRBJ2-7
abundance: .
d_gene: .
CDR3nt: TGTGCCAGCAGCAAAGAGGCAACAGGGACCTACGAGCAGTACTTC
CDR3aa: CASSKEATGTYEQYF

v_gene: TRBV5-8
j_gene: TRBJ2-1
abundance: few
d_gene: .
CDR3nt: TGTGCCAGCAGCTTAGGCGGGCACTCCTACAATGAGCAGTTCTTC
CDR3aa: CASSLGGHSYNEQFF

v_gene: TRBV9
j_gene: TRBJ2-5
abundance: .
d_gene: TRBD2
CDR3nt: TGTGCCAGCAGCGTAGGAGGACTAGCGGGGAGCGGGATTGAGACCCAGTACTTC
CDR3aa: CASSVGGLAGSGIETQYF

v_gene: TRBV19
j_gene: TRBJ2-2
abundance: .
d_gene: .
CDR3nt: TGTGCCAGTAGTATCCTACAGGGCTACGGCGGGGAGCTGTTTTTT
CDR3aa: CASSILQGYGGELFF

v_gene: TRBV9
j_gene: TRBJ2-1
abundance: .
d_gene: TRBD2
CDR3nt: TGTGCCAGCAGCGTAGTCGTAGCGGGAGCTCGGAATGAGCAGTTCTTC
CDR3aa: CASSVVVAGARNEQFF

v_gene: TRBV29-1
j_gene: TRBJ2-3
abundance: .
d_gene: .
CDR3nt: TGCAGCGTTAAGGGGGCGGGATGGACAGATACGCAGTATTTT
CDR3aa: CSVKGAGWTDTQYF

v_gene: TRBV2
j_gene: TRBJ2-5
abundance: .
d_gene: .
CDR3nt: TGTGCCAGCAGTGAAGAGTGGACAGCCCAAGAGACCCAGTACTTC
CDR3aa: CASSEEWTAQETQYF

v_gene: TRBV2
j_gene: TRBJ2-3
abundance: .
d_gene: .
CDR3nt: TGTGCCAGCAGTGAACTCAGGGGCAGTAGCACAGATACGCAGTATTTT
CDR3aa: CASSELRGSSTDTQYF

v_gene: TRBV11-3
j_gene: TRBJ2-1
abundance: .
d_gene: TRBD2
CDR3nt: TGTGCCAGCAGCTCGCGGGGAGGGACCTACAATGAGCAGTTCTTC
CDR3aa: CASSSRGGTYNEQFF

v_gene: TRBV2
j_gene: TRBJ1-1
abundance: .
d_gene: .
CDR3nt: TGTGCCAGCTCCGGTCAGGTACGCGGGGCGGACACTGAAGCTTTCTTT
CDR3aa: CASSGQVRGADTEAFF

v_gene: TRBV27
j_gene: TRBJ1-1
abundance: .
d_gene: .
CDR3nt: TGTGCCAGCAGTCGTTCGAGGGACACTGAAGCTTTCTTT
CDR3aa: CASSRSRDTEAFF

v_gene: TRBV11-1
j_gene: TRBJ2-7
abundance: .
d_gene: TRBD1
CDR3nt: TGTGCCAGCAGCACACAGGGGGGCTACGAGCAGTACTTC
CDR3aa: CASSTQGGYEQYF

v_gene: TRBV7-9
j_gene: TRBJ2-1
abundance: .
d_gene: .
CDR3nt: TGTGCCAGCAGCTTAGGCGCGGGAAATGAGCAGTTCTTC
CDR3aa: CASSLGAGNEQFF

v_gene: TRBV7-6
j_gene: TRBJ2-1
abundance: .
d_gene: TRBD2
CDR3nt: TGTGCCAGCAGCTTAGCGGCTAGCGGGATCAATGAGCAGTTCTTC
CDR3aa: CASSLAASGINEQFF

v_gene: TRBV12-5
j_gene: TRBJ2-3
abundance: .
d_gene: TRBD1
CDR3nt: TGTGCTAGTGGTTTGGGAGAGGGACAGTCAAGGACAGATACGCAGTATTTT
CDR3aa: CASGLGEGQSRTDTQYF

v_gene: TRBV5-1
j_gene: TRBJ1-4
abundance: .
d_gene: TRBD1
CDR3nt: TGCGCCAGCAGCCTAGAGGGACAGCCCCTTGGGGCTAATGAAAAACTGTTTTTT
CDR3aa: CASSLEGQPLGANEKLFF

v_gene: TRBV7-8
j_gene: TRBJ2-7
abundance: .
d_gene: .
CDR3nt: TGTGCCAGCAGCTTAAACGTGCAGGCCTACGAGCAGTACTTC
CDR3aa: CASSLNVQAYEQYF

v_gene: TRBV4-3
j_gene: TRBJ2-1
abundance: .
d_gene: .
CDR3nt: TGCGCCAGCAGCCAAGATGGTATGGGGAGGTACAATGAGCAGTTCTTC
CDR3aa: CASSQDGMGRYNEQFF

v_gene: TRBV5-1
j_gene: TRBJ1-1
abundance: .
d_gene: .
CDR3nt: TGCGCCAGCAGGGGGGAGGGCAAGAACACTGAAGCTTTCTTT
CDR3aa: CASRGEGKNTEAFF

v_gene: TRBV3-1/TRBV3-2
j_gene: TRBJ1-2
abundance: once
d_gene: .
CDR3nt: TGTGCCAGCAGCCACAACAGAAACTATGGCTACACCTTC
CDR3aa: CASSHNRNYGYTF

v_gene: TRBV28
j_gene: TRBJ1-2
abundance: .
d_gene: .
CDR3nt: TGTGCCAGCCGATCCGGGATTAGGGCCTATGGCTACACCTTC
CDR3aa: CASRSGIRAYGYTF

v_gene: TRBV7-9
j_gene: TRBJ2-3
abundance: .
d_gene: TRBD2
CDR3nt: TGTGCCAGCAGCCCCTGGACTAGCGGCACAGATACGCAGTATTTT
CDR3aa: CASSPWTSGTDTQYF